Listed below are T cell receptor beta chains from one sample, sequenced in a study of cytomegalovirus exposure and HLA in healthy donors. Sequenced by immunoSEQ multiplex PCR; TCRdb stores in-frame clones only, minus some. This sample carries 140,000 or so clones, 66% of them seen once, and the ten largest clones take approximately 6.5%. Sequenced material: PBMCs. Receptors originate from a woman aged 60 to 75 in good health and CMV-seronegative. Both conserved end residues are part of each CDR3. The order of the fields is CDR3 protein, V gene, J gene.

CDR3 protein: CASSQVGTDYEQYF; V gene: TRBV4-2; J gene: TRBJ2-7
CDR3 protein: CASRPTGTGSYEQYF; V gene: TRBV6-5; J gene: .
CDR3 protein: CASSIGSGSSYNEQFF; V gene: TRBV19; J gene: TRBJ2-1
CDR3 protein: CASSKGGGHYEQYF; V gene: TRBV27; J gene: TRBJ2-7
CDR3 protein: CASSLEPGGLGDGYTF; V gene: TRBV7-6; J gene: TRBJ1-2
CDR3 protein: CASSSRLAASNEQFF; V gene: TRBV6-1; J gene: TRBJ2-1
CDR3 protein: CASSYDRIANEQFF; V gene: TRBV6-5; J gene: TRBJ2-1
CDR3 protein: CASSVVRGYNEQFF; V gene: TRBV2; J gene: TRBJ2-1
CDR3 protein: CASSLGDEQYF; V gene: TRBV5-6; J gene: TRBJ2-7
CDR3 protein: CASSLEGQANYEQYF; V gene: TRBV7-2; J gene: TRBJ2-7
CDR3 protein: CASSLEETQYF; V gene: TRBV6-1; J gene: TRBJ2-5
CDR3 protein: CASSPGTASNTGELFF; V gene: TRBV5-1; J gene: TRBJ2-2
CDR3 protein: CASSVRQGAEAFF; V gene: TRBV9; J gene: TRBJ1-1
CDR3 protein: CSSSLYLGDRSGANVLTF; V gene: TRBV7-9; J gene: TRBJ2-6
CDR3 protein: CASSLFRGPGNIQYF; V gene: TRBV27; J gene: TRBJ2-4
CDR3 protein: CASRRGYEQYF; V gene: TRBV6-1; J gene: TRBJ2-7
CDR3 protein: CASSLVTGEQFF; V gene: TRBV5-1; J gene: TRBJ2-1
CDR3 protein: CASSLFRGEGQETQYF; V gene: TRBV27; J gene: TRBJ2-5
CDR3 protein: CASSVQGMNTEAFF; V gene: TRBV2; J gene: TRBJ1-1
CDR3 protein: CASSLATANTEAFF; V gene: TRBV5-1; J gene: TRBJ1-1
CDR3 protein: CASSSDRVGKNEQFF; V gene: TRBV6-6; J gene: TRBJ2-1
CDR3 protein: CASSDRPGQGVHEQYF; V gene: TRBV10-2; J gene: TRBJ2-7